These T cell receptor beta chains were read from a single sample in a study of CD8 T cells in ankylosing spondylitis. Via MiXCR, TCRdb re-called the 5' RACE reads, giving one row per CDR3 protein. The sample has more than 300,000 distinct CDR3 sequences, around a tenth seen once; the top ten hold 9.1%. What was sequenced was blood, either unsorted or a sorted T cell fraction (not recorded which). These receptors came from a female donor with ankylosing spondylitis or in good health (not recorded which). CDR3s include the opening cysteine and the closing phenylalanine or tryptophan. Some rows have no size entry. The others give once, few or many, or a class for an expanded clone.

v_call | clone_size | cdr3_aa
TRBV11-2 | many | CASSLVGRGRRNEKLFF
TRBV5-6 | . | CASSSFRDRGSEQYF
TRBV11-2 | . | CASSLEPAGPYGYTF
TRBV5-6 | many | CASLGLAVRETQYF
TRBV12-3/TRBV12-4 | many | CAIRERGDTQYF
TRBV10-3 | many | CAIAPSITEAFF
TRBV9 | many | CASGPEGNSNQPQHF
TRBV29-1 | many | CSVEVAGETQYF
TRBV3-1 | . | CASSPLGLAFRYEQYF
TRBV20-1 | many | CSARGESKNIQYF
TRBV5-1 | many | CASSLEGRGIGYTF
TRBV20-1 | . | CSASLGTSGGNEQFF
TRBV21-1 | few | CASSDTNQNTEAFF
TRBV20-1 | many | CSAAPGTSGSGADTQYF
TRBV12-3/TRBV12-4 | few | CANVMLGGEDTGELFF
TRBV5-1 | . | CASSLDRGTVETQYF
TRBV24-1 | many | CATTGAGSDTQYF
TRBV18 | few | CASSPGQGPQETQYF
TRBV12-3/TRBV12-4 | few | CASSSGGGGPYEQYF
TRBV29-1 | many | CSASGQGDQPQHF
TRBV20-1 | many | CSAKGARSYEQYF
TRBV6-1 | few | CASRGTDSYYGYTF
TRBV7-2 | . | CASSLGQANEQFF
TRBV7-9 | many | CASSFGQQETQYF
TRBV4-2 | few | CASSRPSEGEQYF
TRBV11-2 | many | CASSLAPSGRSYEQYF
TRBV7-6 | many | CASSLRGGPNTEAFF
TRBV27 | . | CASSFGYSNEQFF
TRBV20-1 | few | CSAVGLAFSYEQYF
TRBV4-1 | . | CASSQDLIAGPYQETQYF
TRBV10-2 | . | CASSRTSGRPEQYF
TRBV10-3 | few | CAISPGRTNTGELFF
TRBV20-1 | . | CSATGQLTGELFF
TRBV7-6 | few | CASSLDDRGIYNEQFF
TRBV11-2 | many | CASSLNAPIPGVSYEQYF
TRBV28 | few | CASRRSGRNTGELFF
TRBV20-1 | many | CSASFSGGAYNEQFF
TRBV20-1 | many | CSAGTGPQPQHF
TRBV12-3/TRBV12-4 | . | CASSPRGREQYF
TRBV20-1 | many | CSATTGSTNEKLFF
TRBV28 | many | CASSSSVKYEQYF
TRBV20-1 | many | CSASPAGWSDTQYF
TRBV24-1 | few | CATGDIYGYTF
TRBV12-3/TRBV12-4 | . | CASRRTGTQPQHF
TRBV20-1 | many | CSARKHSANGELFF
TRBV20-1 | many | CSASWKETQYF
TRBV30 | . | CAWGTGPGNTIYF
TRBV6-1 | . | CASSAIAEQFF
TRBV6-2/TRBV6-3 | many | CASSRTSGRGEQFF
TRBV7-6 | . | CASSLGGVSKETQYF
TRBV6-2/TRBV6-3 | many | CASSSPGHATTEAFF
TRBV4-1 | many | CASSLEGGFNSPLHF
TRBV6-5 | . | CASSYMDKAFF
TRBV10-2 | few | CASREDLNEQFF
TRBV3-1 | . | CASSDKDGNQPQHF
TRBV15 | many | CATSRVETPNTGELFF
TRBV5-1 | many | CASSLDLAGRTNTGELFF